The 8 T cell receptor beta chains reported below all come from one sample, sequenced in a study of PD-L1 blockade in urothelial cancer. The time point was: pretreatment peripheral blood. Clones were sequenced by immunoSEQ multiplex PCR, and TCRdb holds only the in-frame ones, with some missing. This table has 84,000 or so clones, over 75% appearing once. The input for sequencing was PBMCs, taken around atezolizumab (anti-PD-L1) treatment. The receptors were gathered from a man in his 60s with urothelial cancer.

The rearrangement joins TRBV5-1 to TRBJ2-1, with D perhaps TRBD2 (6 bases). Germline V gene sequence: CDR1 SGHRS, CDR2 YFSETQ. V lost 5 bases and J 4 bases, leaving 10 bases between the germline ends. The CDR3 extends over 13 amino acids. CDR3 in amino acids: CASRRAGYNEQFF. The CDR3 DNA reads as TGCGCCAGCAGGAGGGCGGGATACAATGAGCAGTTCTTC.

The chain has TRBV9 and TRBJ2-1; 11 bases match TRBD2. After removal of 2 bases from V and 6 bases from J, the junction contained 4 bases not matched to a gene. Per the germline V gene, CDR1 is SGDLS and CDR2 is YYNGEE. The CDR3 is 15 amino acids. Here the CDR3 reads CASSVLAGGSNEQFF. The CDR3 DNA reads as TGTGCCAGCAGCGTTCTAGCGGGAGGCAGCAATGAGCAGTTCTTC.

The rearrangement links TRBV30 to TRBJ2-1; 10 bases fit TRBD1. CDR3 length equals 13 residues. V shed 4 bases, J shed 8 bases, and the junction held 5 bases outside the gene matches. From germline, CDR1 is GTSNPN and CDR2 SVGIG (reference sequence). CDR3 sequence: CAWIVTGGYEQFF. DNA for the CDR3: TGTGCCTGGATCGTGACAGGGGGCTATGAGCAGTTCTTC.

This clone was counted once. The genes are TRBV11-2 and TRBJ2-3; 16 positions match TRBD2. The germline gives CDR1 SGHAT, CDR2 FQNNGV. The CDR3 loop spans 18 amino acids. Trimming took 4 bases from V and 0 from J; bases not matched to a gene: 4. CDR3 in amino acids: CASSSGLAGGRSTDTQYF. The CDR3, as DNA: TGTGCCAGCAGCTCGGGACTAGCGGGGGGGCGTAGCACAGATACGCAGTATTTT.

V and J are TRBV6-6 and TRBJ1-2; D remains unclear. The CDR3 consists of 13 residues. Trimming shortened V by 3 bases and J by 6 bases, and 11 bases separated the two germline ends. The germline V gene encodes CDR1 MNHNY and CDR2 SVGAGI (reference sequence). The CDR3 here is CASSYKWQDGYTF. The CDR3, as DNA: TGTGCCAGCAGTTATAAGTGGCAGGATGGCTACACCTTC.

The J gene is TRBJ2-7, the V gene TRBV28; 9 nucleotides align to TRBD2. CDR1 is MDHEN, CDR2 SYDVKM, per germline. V lost 5 bases and J lost 3; bases outside the gene matches: 11. This CDR3 spans 16 amino acids. The CDR3 DNA reads TGTGCCAGCAGTCCCCCCGGCGGGAGGGCATTCTACGAGCAGTACTTC. The encoded protein is CASSPPGGRAFYEQYF.

The J gene is TRBJ2-3, the V gene TRBV9, with 10 bases lining up with TRBD2. CDR3 size: 17 residues. Germline V gives CDR1 SGDLS, CDR2 YYNGEE. V was pared by 3 bases and J by 2 bases, with 9 bases of the junction left unmatched. The CDR3 sequence is CASSGPPGLAITDTQYF. The CDR3 nucleotides are TGTGCCAGCAGCGGGCCCCCGGGACTAGCGATCACAGATACGCAGTATTTT.

This clone was counted between two and nine times. The V gene is TRBV28, the J gene TRBJ2-2; TRBD1 agrees at 9 bases. This CDR3 has 14 amino acids. Germline V gene data show CDR1 as MDHEN and CDR2 as SYDVKM. V lost 5 bases to trimming and J lost 6 bases; unmatched junction nucleotides: 4. In DNA form, the CDR3 reads TGTGCCAGCAGTCCAGGGACAGGGCCCGGGGAGCTGTTTTTT. Encoded protein: CASSPGTGPGELFF.